The 29 T cell receptor beta chains in this list originate from one sample, sequenced in a study of cytomegalovirus exposure and HLA in healthy donors. Vbeta (60) and Jbeta (13) primers were used in the PCR. Sequencing was performed with immunoSEQ multiplex PCR; in TCRdb, only in-frame clones are kept and a portion is missing. The repertoire holds more than 90,000 clones, with 65% to 75% as singletons. The sample taken for sequencing was PBMCs. The origin of the receptors is a man under 40 in good health and CMV-seropositive.

V gene TRBV28 combines with J gene TRBJ1-2; 10 bases fit TRBD1. CDR3 size: 15 residues. Germline-derived CDR1 and CDR2 are MDHEN and SYDVKM. With V trimmed by 6 bases and J by 7 bases, 11 bases remained unmatched. The chain's CDR3 is CASSPPGTGARGYTF. The DNA of the CDR3 is TGTGCCAGCAGCCCCCCGGGGACAGGGGCCCGTGGCTACACCTTC.

The chain couples TRBV5-1 to TRBJ1-2; 7 positions match TRBD1. Trimming took 0 bases from V and 7 from J; bases not matched to a gene: 6. Germline V gene lookup returns CDR1 SGHRS and CDR2 YFSETQ. The CDR3 runs 14 residues. This CDR3 is CASSLEGANGGYTF. CDR3 DNA: TGCGCCAGCAGCTTGGAGGGGGCGAACGGTGGCTACACCTTC.

The V call is TRBV4-2, the J call TRBJ1-4; the D is unclear. In germline, CDR1 is LGHNA, CDR2 YNFKEQ. The V gene lost 0 bases and the J gene lost 8 bases, with 10 bases spanning the gap. CDR3 length: 14 residues. The CDR3, as DNA: TGTGCCAGCAGCCAAGACGAGGGCGACGAAAAACTGTTTTTT. This encodes CASSQDEGDEKLFF.

The DNA for the CDR3 is TGCAGCGTTGAAGATCGGGGGGCGGATGGCTACACCTTC. Protein sequence: CSVEDRGADGYTF. The chain is built from TRBV29-1 and TRBJ1-2, with D perhaps TRBD1 (6 bases). Germline loops: CDR1 SQVTM, CDR2 ANQGSEA. CDR3 size: 13 residues. Between the trimmed V and J ends, which lost 0 bases and 6 bases, there was a span of 11 bases.

The chain has TRBV19 and TRBJ1-5, with a weak D call TRBD1 (5 bases). This CDR3 region has 15 residues. The germline V and J ends were trimmed by 8 bases and 4 bases, with 18 bases remaining between them. The germline gives CDR1 LNHDA, CDR2 SQIVND (reference sequence). The CDR3 region has the DNA TGTGCCAGTGCCTCCTTGACAGCACCAAATCAGCCCCAGCATTTT. It yields the protein CASASLTAPNQPQHF.

The CDR3 spells CASSSPGGRGPDTQYF. The CDR3 bases are TGCGCCAGCAGTTCCCCAGGGGGCAGGGGACCAGATACGCAGTATTTT. This rearrangement joins TRBV5-1 to TRBJ2-3; 8 bases align to TRBD1. J was trimmed by 4 bases and V by 5 bases; bases with no gene match: 12. Germline loops: CDR1 SGHRS, CDR2 YFSETQ. The CDR3 consists of 16 residues. Looking up the rest from reference TRBV5-1 and TRBJ2-3 gives the full variable domain: KAGVTQTPRYLIKTRGQQVTLSCSPISGHRSVSWYQQTPGQGLQFLFEYFSETQRNKGNFPGRFSGRQFSNSRSEMNVSTLELGDSALYLCASSSPGGRGPDTQYFGPGTRLTVL.

V usage is TRBV6-1 and J usage is TRBJ1-6; 10 nucleotides align to TRBD1. The CDR3 is 15 residues long. Trimming cost V 0 bases and J 10 bases; bases outside gene matches: 3. CDR1 is MNHNS and CDR2 is SASEGT in the germline V gene. CDR3 sequence: CASSEAGTGVSPLHF. CDR3 nucleotides: TGTGCCAGCAGTGAAGCCGGGACAGGGGTCTCACCCCTCCACTTT.

The chain recombines TRBV7-9 with TRBJ2-3; TRBD2 might be the D (5 bases). The germline CDR1 and CDR2 sequences are SEHNR and FQNEAQ (reference sequence). The CDR3 totals 16 residues. With 1 base removed from V and 10 bases from J, the gap between germline ends came to 21 bases. The CDR3 coding sequence is TGTGCCAGCAGCTTAGGGCCCGGGATAGGAGGTATAGCGCAGTATTTT. Amino acids: CASSLGPGIGGIAQYF.

The chain carries TRBV27 and TRBJ2-7, with D possibly TRBD2 on 6 matching bases. Between the trimmed V and J ends, which lost 3 bases and 3 bases, there was a span of 12 bases. CDR1 MNHEY and CDR2 SMNVEV come from the germline V gene (reference sequence). This CDR3 is built from 14 residues. The CDR3: CASSLGGRYYEQYF. DNA for the CDR3: TGTGCCAGCAGTTTGGGGGGACGGTACTACGAGCAGTACTTC.

This chain links TRBV4-2 with TRBJ2-2; a possible D gene is TRBD1 (6 bases). Trimming left V 0 bases short and J 2 bases short, with 13 bases between. The CDR3 is made up of 17 amino acids. Germline CDR1 is LGHNA and CDR2 is YNFKEQ. The CDR3 DNA reads TGTGCCAGCAGCCAAGATGTTCGGACAGTTAACACCGGGGAGCTGTTTTTT. Protein: CASSQDVRTVNTGELFF.

V and J are TRBV2 and TRBJ1-1; 9 positions match TRBD1. The CDR3 sequence is 13 residues long. J lost 4 bases, V lost 9 bases, and 6 bases had no gene match. Germline V gene sequence: CDR1 SNHLY, CDR2 FYNNEI. CDR3 DNA: TGTGCCAGTGCCGGGACAGGGCGCACTGAAGCTTTCTTT. Its translation: CASAGTGRTEAFF.

The table lists this clone with a few counts. The chain recombines TRBV5-6 with TRBJ1-2, with D uncertain. CDR3 length equals 14 residues. CDR1 and CDR2 from the germline V gene are SGHDT and YYEEEE. The V end was cut by 1 base, the J end by 2 bases, with 9 bases between. CDR3 region: CASSLLVLNYGYTF. In DNA, the CDR3 is TGTGCCAGCAGCTTGTTAGTCTTAAACTATGGCTACACCTTC.

For the CDR3, the DNA is TGTGCCAGCAGCTTCGACAGTAACACTGAAGCTTTCTTT. It encodes CASSFDSNTEAFF. The gene calls are TRBV7-9 and TRBJ1-1, with D tentatively TRBD1 (5 bases). CDR1 and CDR2 (germline): SEHNR, FQNEAQ (reference sequence). V lost 3 bases and J 2 bases, leaving 7 bases between the germline ends. The CDR3 consists of 13 residues.

In its sample, this clone was seen a few times. The chain joins TRBV6-1 to TRBJ1-5; TRBD1 is a possible D gene (6 bases). The CDR3 runs to 15 residues. The germline V gene has CDR1 MNHNS and CDR2 SASEGT. V was pared by 10 bases and J by 4 bases, with 20 bases between. CDR3 sequence: CATLPPGRGNQPQHF. In nucleotides, the CDR3 is TGTGCCACCTTACCCCCAGGCAGGGGAAATCAGCCCCAGCATTTT.

Of note for this clone: The sample has other DNA sequences that encode this CDR3 too. The chain employs TRBV7-6 and TRBJ2-7; TRBD1 is a possible D gene (6 bases). Germline V lookup: CDR1 SGHVS, CDR2 FNYEAQ. V dropped 3 bases and J dropped 2 bases, with 11 bases sitting between them. The CDR3 has 14 amino acids. CDR3 nucleotides: TGTGCCAGCAGCTTGTTGGACAGTCCCTACGAGCAGTACTTC. As protein: CASSLLDSPYEQYF.

This sequence joins TRBV7-8 and TRBJ2-7, with 8 bases aligning to TRBD2. Germline V gene lookup returns CDR1 SGHVS and CDR2 FQNEAQ. The CDR3 length is 16 residues. V gave up 0 bases and J gave up 2 bases; unmatched junction bases: 6. Here the CDR3 DNA reads TGTGCCAGCAGCTTAGCCGGGAGGCGGGGGGCCTACGAGCAGTACTTC. Translated, it gives CASSLAGRRGAYEQYF.

V gene TRBV7-3 combines with J gene TRBJ2-3; D is possibly TRBD1 (7 bases). This CDR3 has 14 residues. Between the trimmed V and J ends, which lost 5 bases and 3 bases, there was a span of 12 bases. Germline assignment: CDR1 SGHTA and CDR2 FQGTGA. The CDR3 nucleotides read TGTGCCAGCAGCCCGCAGGGGGGTACAGATACGCAGTATTTT. It encodes CASSPQGGTDTQYF.

The rearrangement links TRBV6-1 to TRBJ1-1; D possibly corresponds to TRBD1 (5 bases). The germline CDR1 and CDR2 sequences are MNHNS and SASEGT. V lost 6 bases and J 2 bases, leaving 10 bases between the germline ends. The CDR3 runs 13 residues. CDR3 loop: CASSSQGNTEAFF. The CDR3 nucleotides read TGTGCCAGCAGCTCCCAGGGAAACACTGAAGCTTTCTTT.

The chain has TRBV5-1 and TRBJ1-6; 8 nucleotides match TRBD1. The germline gives CDR1 SGHRS, CDR2 YFSETQ. The J segment lost 2 bases and the V segment lost 4 bases, leaving 2 bases of the junction unmatched. The CDR3 spans 15 residues. CDR3 protein: CASSRGQAYNSPLHF. The CDR3 DNA follows: TGCGCCAGCAGCCGGGGACAGGCCTATAATTCACCCCTCCACTTT.

V usage is TRBV5-1 and J usage is TRBJ2-7; TRBD2 is a possible D gene (5 bases). This CDR3 region has 14 residues. The V and J ends lost 5 bases and 2 bases respectively, with 14 bases between them. From germline, CDR1 is SGHRS and CDR2 YFSETQ. The CDR3 protein is CASRPKEGPYEQYF. The DNA for the CDR3 is TGCGCCAGCAGGCCAAAAGAGGGCCCCTACGAGCAGTACTTC.

The chain joins TRBV4-3 to TRBJ1-2, with a tentative D call TRBD1 (6 bases). CDR1 LGHNA and CDR2 YSLEER come from the germline V gene. The germline V and J ends were trimmed by 0 bases and 0 bases, with 14 bases remaining between them. CDR3 length equals 17 residues. CDR3 protein: CASSQEALGAPNYGYTF. CDR3 in DNA: TGCGCCAGCAGCCAAGAAGCTTTGGGGGCCCCTAACTATGGCTACACCTTC.

This chain links TRBV29-1 with TRBJ2-5; 9 bases line up with TRBD1. The CDR3 length is 16 residues. CDR1 is SQVTM, CDR2 ANQGSEA, per germline. V dropped 6 bases and J dropped 3; count of bases not matched to a gene: 14. The CDR3 DNA reads TGCAGCGTCCTACAGTATCGGACAGGGGCCGAAGAGACCCAGTACTTC. This codes for CSVLQYRTGAEETQYF.

This clone occurred once. V is TRBV6-4 and J is TRBJ2-7; TRBD2 aligns across 11 bases. CDR1 and CDR2 (germline): MRHNA, SNTAGT. The CDR3 is 16 residues long. With 4 bases clipped from V and 3 bases from J, the junction kept 8 bases outside the gene matches. This CDR3 reads CASSAPGLAAHYEQYF. CDR3 in DNA: TGTGCCAGCAGTGCCCCGGGACTAGCGGCCCACTACGAGCAGTACTTC.

Only a few counts were recorded for this clone. This chain connects TRBV2 to TRBJ1-5; 7 bases match TRBD1. Germline V gives CDR1 SNHLY, CDR2 FYNNEI. The CDR3 covers 15 residues. V was pared by 1 base and J by 7 bases, with 7 bases of the junction left unmatched. The CDR3 protein is CASSEVGDREQPQHF. The CDR3, as DNA: TGTGCCAGCAGTGAAGTCGGTGACAGGGAACAGCCCCAGCATTTT.

The chain employs TRBV30 and TRBJ1-3; the D is unclear. Germline lookup yields CDR1 GTSNPN and CDR2 SVGIG (reference sequence). With 3 bases removed from V and 0 bases from J, the gap between germline ends came to 6 bases. The CDR3 length is 13 residues. The CDR3 here is CAWRPSSGNTIYF. The CDR3 bases are TGTGCCTGGAGACCTAGCTCTGGAAACACCATATATTTT.

This clone was observed once. This chain uses TRBV7-9 with TRBJ1-1; tentatively, D is TRBD1 (6 bases). V gave up 5 bases and J gave up 6 bases, with 16 bases separating them. This CDR3 is 14 amino acids long. The germline gives CDR1 SEHNR, CDR2 FQNEAQ (reference sequence). This CDR3 reads CASSPPRTVSEAFF. The CDR3 DNA follows: TGTGCCAGCAGCCCGCCGCGGACAGTTTCTGAAGCTTTCTTT.

The genes are TRBV6-5 and TRBJ1-1; no reliable D call. The CDR3 contains 14 residues. V dropped 4 bases and J dropped 0 bases, with 9 bases sitting between them. Germline CDR1 is MNHEY and CDR2 is SVGAGI. The CDR3 DNA reads as TGTGCCAGCAGTTTGGAGGTGGTGAACACTGAAGCTTTCTTT. Translated: CASSLEVVNTEAFF.

The chain is built from TRBV2 and TRBJ1-5; 9 positions agree with TRBD1. After removal of 0 bases from V and 6 bases from J, the junction contained 3 bases not matched to a gene. The germline gives CDR1 SNHLY, CDR2 FYNNEI. This CDR3 contains 15 residues. The CDR3 sequence is CASSEAQGAAQPQHF. In DNA, the CDR3 is TGTGCCAGCAGTGAAGCACAGGGGGCTGCTCAGCCCCAGCATTTT.

The rearrangement links TRBV6-1 to TRBJ1-2, with TRBD1 matching 8 bases. Germline CDR1 MNHNS, CDR2 SASEGT. With 8 bases clipped from V and 4 bases from J, the junction kept 12 bases outside the gene matches. This CDR3 contains 15 residues. The CDR3 DNA follows: TGTGCCAGCGGCCGAGAACTGGACAGGGCCTATGGCTACACCTTC. Translated, it gives CASGRELDRAYGYTF.